The rows below give T cell receptor beta chains drawn from one sample of a study of OX40 agonist ivuxolimab in advanced cancers. Clones were read by immunoSEQ multiplex PCR, and TCRdb kept only the in-frame ones, dropping some. The sample carries tens of thousands of clones, around four fifths recorded once. Sequencing used CD4+ or CD8+ T cells sorted from blood, obtained in a trial of the OX40 agonist ivuxolimab. The receptors come from an adult with an advanced solid tumor such as melanoma, head and neck, liver or kidney cancer. Each CDR3 is given with its conserved first and last residue. D genes are given only for firm matches. The listing skips clone size in some rows; elsewhere it reads once, few, many or a size class.

v_call: TRBV7-8
d_call: TRBD1
j_call: TRBJ2-3
clone_size: .
cdr3_aa: CASRGQGALTPFTDTQYF
cdr3_nt: TGTGCCAGCAGGGGACAGGGGGCTCTTACGCCTTTCACAGATACGCAGTATTTT

v_call: TRBV6-6
d_call: TRBD1
j_call: TRBJ2-7
clone_size: few
cdr3_aa: CASSMDRAHEQYF
cdr3_nt: TGTGCCAGCAGCATGGACAGGGCTCACGAGCAGTACTTC

v_call: TRBV5-4
d_call: .
j_call: TRBJ1-2
clone_size: few
cdr3_aa: CASSSGKDYGYTF
cdr3_nt: TGTGCCAGCAGCTCCGGGAAGGACTATGGCTACACCTTC

v_call: TRBV7-2
d_call: .
j_call: TRBJ2-3
clone_size: .
cdr3_aa: CASSFAAADTQYF
cdr3_nt: TGTGCCAGCAGCTTCGCGGCAGCAGATACGCAGTATTTT

v_call: TRBV10-3
d_call: TRBD1
j_call: TRBJ1-1
clone_size: .
cdr3_aa: CAISERTGGQAFF
cdr3_nt: TGTGCCATCAGTGAAAGGACAGGGGGCCAGGCTTTCTTT

v_call: TRBV29-1
d_call: TRBD2
j_call: TRBJ2-3
clone_size: .
cdr3_aa: CSVEDPGLAGGTDTQYF
cdr3_nt: TGCAGCGTTGAAGATCCGGGACTAGCGGGGGGGACAGATACGCAGTATTTT

v_call: TRBV5-1
d_call: .
j_call: TRBJ2-3
clone_size: once
cdr3_aa: CASQKGQHTTDTQYF
cdr3_nt: TGCGCCAGCCAAAAAGGACAGCACACCACAGATACGCAGTATTTT

v_call: TRBV11-2
d_call: .
j_call: TRBJ2-7
clone_size: .
cdr3_aa: CASSPARKSEQYF
cdr3_nt: TGTGCCAGCAGCCCTGCGCGAAAGAGCGAGCAGTACTTC

v_call: TRBV6-6
d_call: .
j_call: TRBJ2-5
clone_size: .
cdr3_aa: CASVLTRTGQETQYF
cdr3_nt: TGTGCCAGCGTATTGACAAGGACGGGACAAGAGACCCAGTACTTC

v_call: TRBV6-5
d_call: .
j_call: TRBJ1-2
clone_size: .
cdr3_aa: CASSYGGPEDNYGYTF
cdr3_nt: TGTGCCAGCAGTTACGGGGGGCCGGAGGATAACTATGGCTACACCTTC

v_call: TRBV27
d_call: .
j_call: TRBJ1-1
clone_size: .
cdr3_aa: CASSLLRQSEAFF
cdr3_nt: TGTGCCAGCAGTTTATTGAGACAGTCCGAAGCTTTCTTT

v_call: TRBV27
d_call: .
j_call: TRBJ1-2
clone_size: .
cdr3_aa: CASSSITGPGYTF
cdr3_nt: TGTGCCAGCAGTTCCATAACAGGGCCTGGCTACACCTTC

v_call: TRBV6-5
d_call: TRBD1
j_call: TRBJ2-7
clone_size: .
cdr3_aa: CASSRTGTEQYF
cdr3_nt: TGTGCCAGCAGCCGGACAGGTACCGAGCAGTACTTC

v_call: TRBV4-1
d_call: .
j_call: TRBJ2-3
clone_size: .
cdr3_aa: CASSQRPPDTQYF
cdr3_nt: TGCGCCAGCAGCCAAAGGCCACCAGATACGCAGTATTTT

v_call: TRBV28
d_call: .
j_call: TRBJ1-1
clone_size: .
cdr3_aa: CASSGGARNTEAFF
cdr3_nt: TGTGCCAGCAGCGGGGGGGCGCGGAACACTGAAGCTTTCTTT